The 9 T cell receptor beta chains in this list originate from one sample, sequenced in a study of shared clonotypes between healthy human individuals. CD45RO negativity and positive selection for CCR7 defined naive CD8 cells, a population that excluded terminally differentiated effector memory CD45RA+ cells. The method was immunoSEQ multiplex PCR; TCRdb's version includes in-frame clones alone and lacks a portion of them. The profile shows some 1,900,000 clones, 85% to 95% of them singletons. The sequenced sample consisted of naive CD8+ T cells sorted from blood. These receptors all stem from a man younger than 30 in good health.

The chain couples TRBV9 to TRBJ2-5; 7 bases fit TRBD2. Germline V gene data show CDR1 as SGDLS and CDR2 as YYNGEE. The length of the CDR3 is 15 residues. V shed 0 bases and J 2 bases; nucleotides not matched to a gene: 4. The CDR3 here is CASSVGGSGQETQYF. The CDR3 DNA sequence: TGTGCCAGCAGCGTAGGGGGTAGCGGGCAAGAGACCCAGTACTTC. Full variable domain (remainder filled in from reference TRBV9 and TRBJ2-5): DSGVTQTPKHLITATGQRVTLRCSPRSGDLSVYWYQQSLDQGLQFLIQYYNGEERAKGNILERFSAQQFPDLHSELNLSSLELGDSALYFCASSVGGSGQETQYFGPGTRLLVL.

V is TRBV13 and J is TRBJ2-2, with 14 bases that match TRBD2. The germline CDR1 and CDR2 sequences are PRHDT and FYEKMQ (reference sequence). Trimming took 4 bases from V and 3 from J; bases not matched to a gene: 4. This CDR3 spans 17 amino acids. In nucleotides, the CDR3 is TGTGCCAGCAGCTCCTTGGGACTAGCGGGAGACACCGGGGAGCTGTTTTTT. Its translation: CASSSLGLAGDTGELFF.

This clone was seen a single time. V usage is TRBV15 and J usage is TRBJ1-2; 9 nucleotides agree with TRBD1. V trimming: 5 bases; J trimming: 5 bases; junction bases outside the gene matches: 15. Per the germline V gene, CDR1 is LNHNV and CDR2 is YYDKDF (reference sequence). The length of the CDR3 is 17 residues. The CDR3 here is CATSSSRGTGLGYGYTF. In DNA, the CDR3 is TGTGCCACCAGCTCCTCCCGGGGGACAGGGCTAGGGTATGGCTACACCTTC.

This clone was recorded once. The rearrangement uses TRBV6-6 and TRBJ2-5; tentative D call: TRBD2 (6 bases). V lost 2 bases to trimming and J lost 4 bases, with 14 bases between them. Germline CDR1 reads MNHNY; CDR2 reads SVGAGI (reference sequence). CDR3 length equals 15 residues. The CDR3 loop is CASSYPGGGRETQYF. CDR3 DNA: TGTGCCAGCAGTTACCCTGGTGGAGGGCGAGAGACCCAGTACTTC.

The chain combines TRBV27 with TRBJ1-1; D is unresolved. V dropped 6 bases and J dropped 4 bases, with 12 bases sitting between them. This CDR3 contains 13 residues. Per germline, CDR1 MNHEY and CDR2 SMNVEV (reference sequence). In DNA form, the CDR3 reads TGTGCCAGCAGCCTAATCGGGATCACTGAAGCTTTCTTT. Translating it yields CASSLIGITEAFF.

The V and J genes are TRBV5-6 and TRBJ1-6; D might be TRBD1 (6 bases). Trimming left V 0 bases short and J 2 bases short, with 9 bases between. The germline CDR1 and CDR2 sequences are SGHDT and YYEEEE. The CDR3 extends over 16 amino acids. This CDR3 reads CASSLATGPYNSPLHF. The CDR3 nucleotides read TGTGCCAGCAGCTTGGCGACAGGTCCCTATAATTCACCCCTCCACTTT.

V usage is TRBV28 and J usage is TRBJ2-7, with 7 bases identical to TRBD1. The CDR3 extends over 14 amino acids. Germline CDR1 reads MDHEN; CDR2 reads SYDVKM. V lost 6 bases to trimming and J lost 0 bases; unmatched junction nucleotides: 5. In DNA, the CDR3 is TGTGCCAGCAGGGAAGGGACAGTCTCCTACGAGCAGTACTTC. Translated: CASREGTVSYEQYF.

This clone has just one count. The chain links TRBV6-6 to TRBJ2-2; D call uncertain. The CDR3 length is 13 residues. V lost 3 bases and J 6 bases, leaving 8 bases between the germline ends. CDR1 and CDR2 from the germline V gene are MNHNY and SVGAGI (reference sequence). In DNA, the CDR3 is TGTGCCAGCAGTTATGGCGTTCCCGGGGAGCTGTTTTTT. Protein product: CASSYGVPGELFF.

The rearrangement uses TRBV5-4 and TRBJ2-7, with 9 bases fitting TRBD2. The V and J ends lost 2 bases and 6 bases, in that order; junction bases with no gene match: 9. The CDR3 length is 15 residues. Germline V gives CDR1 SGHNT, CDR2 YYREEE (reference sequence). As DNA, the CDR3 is TGTGCCAGCAGCTTCGGGGCGGGAGGGGGTCTCGAGCAGTACTTC. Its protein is CASSFGAGGGLEQYF.